This TCR beta chain was sequenced for a study of blood T cell repertoires in COVID-19. The wider study: Whether acute or convalescent, the COVID-19 samples came from the United States, Italy and Spain.

As processed by the authors: Amplified reference gene primers provided the basis for estimating nucleated cell counts. Assay: immunoSEQ multiplex PCR; the TCRdb copy retains only in-frame clones and omits some. The V and J calls and clone size come from that table; D and trimming were worked out from the DNA. The repertoire includes 200,000 or so clones, roughly 85% of them detected once, and approximately 5% sits in the top ten. Everyone who took part was roughly 18 to 89 years old, and they came from 24 US areas. It was within 2 weeks before study entry that exposed participants met a COVID-19 case. Germline CDR1 and CDR2: SGHTA and FQGNSA. This CDR3 has 15 amino acids. V was pared by 4 bases and J by 6 bases, with 10 bases of the junction left unmatched. This clone was counted between two and nine times.

The chain has TRBV7-2 and TRBJ2-7; 9 bases line up with TRBD2. What was sequenced was PBMCs or T cells enriched from blood (not recorded which). The clonotype comes from a woman in her 50s who had been exposed to COVID-19. The CDR3 region is CASSSRGGGAIEQYF. The CDR3 DNA reads as TGTGCCAGCAGCTCCCGAGGCGGGGGGGCCATCGAGCAGTACTTC.